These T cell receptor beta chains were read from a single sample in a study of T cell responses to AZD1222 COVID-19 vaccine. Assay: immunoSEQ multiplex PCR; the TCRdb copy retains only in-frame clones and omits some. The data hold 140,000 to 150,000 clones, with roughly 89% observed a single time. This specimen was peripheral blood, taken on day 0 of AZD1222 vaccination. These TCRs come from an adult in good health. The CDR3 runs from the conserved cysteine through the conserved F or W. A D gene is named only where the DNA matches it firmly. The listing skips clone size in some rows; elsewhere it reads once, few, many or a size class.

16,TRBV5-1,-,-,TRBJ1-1,CASSPVGPTQNTEAFF,TGCGCCAGCAGCCCTGTAGGCCCAACTCAGAACACTGAAGCTTTCTTT
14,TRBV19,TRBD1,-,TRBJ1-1,CASSPGQGNTEAFF,TGTGCCAGTAGTCCCGGACAGGGCAACACTGAAGCTTTCTTT
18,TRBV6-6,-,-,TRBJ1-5,CASSPGGRRQVSNQPQHF,TGTGCCAGCAGTCCCGGGGGGCGGCGACAAGTTAGCAATCAGCCCCAGCATTTT
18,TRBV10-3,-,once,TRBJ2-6,CAISPLLGRPAGANVLTF,TGTGCCATCAGCCCACTCCTGGGCAGGCCCGCTGGGGCCAACGTCCTGACTTTC
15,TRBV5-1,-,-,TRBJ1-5,CASSFGPGGNQPQHF,TGCGCCAGCAGCTTCGGACCGGGAGGCAATCAGCCCCAGCATTTT
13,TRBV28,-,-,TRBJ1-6,CASSLVESAPLHF,TGTGCCAGCAGTTTGGTGGAATCGGCACCCCTCCACTTT
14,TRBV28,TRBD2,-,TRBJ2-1,CASSLYLAGEEQFF,TGTGCCAGCAGTTTATATTTAGCGGGAGAGGAGCAGTTCTTC
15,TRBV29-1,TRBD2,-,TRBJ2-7,CSALGLAGGIYEQYF,TGCAGCGCTTTGGGACTAGCGGGAGGTATCTACGAGCAGTACTTC
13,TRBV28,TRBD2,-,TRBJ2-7,CASASAGGFEQYF,TGTGCCAGCGCCTCAGCGGGAGGTTTCGAGCAGTACTTC
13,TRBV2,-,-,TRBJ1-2,CATMGFGDYGYTF,TGTGCCACCATGGGGTTCGGCGACTATGGCTACACCTTC
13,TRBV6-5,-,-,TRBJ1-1,CASSPTGWTEAFF,TGTGCCAGCAGTCCGACGGGGTGGACTGAAGCTTTCTTT
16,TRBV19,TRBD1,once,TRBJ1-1,CASSIYPTGVNTEAFF,TGTGCCAGTAGTATTTACCCGACAGGGGTGAACACTGAAGCTTTCTTT
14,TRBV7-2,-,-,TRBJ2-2,CASSLGLRTGELFF,TGTGCCAGCAGCTTAGGTCTGCGGACCGGGGAGCTGTTTTTT
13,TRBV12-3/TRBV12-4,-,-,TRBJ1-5,CASSLIEGQPQHF,TGTGCCAGCAGTTTAATAGAGGGGCAGCCCCAGCATTTT
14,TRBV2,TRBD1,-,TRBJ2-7,CASCLGQGVYEQYF,TGTGCCAGCTGCTTGGGACAGGGGGTCTACGAGCAGTACTTC
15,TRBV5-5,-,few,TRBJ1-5,CASSLLAPGLEPQHF,TGTGCCAGCAGCTTGTTGGCCCCAGGGCTGGAGCCCCAGCATTTT
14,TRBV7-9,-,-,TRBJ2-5,CASSFSADPGTQYF,TGTGCCAGCAGCTTTTCGGCCGATCCCGGAACCCAGTACTTC
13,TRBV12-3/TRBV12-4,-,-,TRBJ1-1,CASSLIRNTEAFF,TGTGCCAGCAGTTTAATCCGGAACACTGAAGCTTTCTTT
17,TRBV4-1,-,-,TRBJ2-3,CASSLKKGTLSTDTQYF,TGCGCCAGCAGCCTGAAAAAGGGGACCCTCAGCACAGATACGCAGTATTTT
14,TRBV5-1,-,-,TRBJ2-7,CASSPQGYSYEQYF,TGCGCCAGCAGCCCCCAAGGTTACTCCTACGAGCAGTACTTC
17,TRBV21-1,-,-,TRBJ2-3,CASSKVLADGRTDTQYF,TGTGCCAGCAGCAAAGTATTGGCGGACGGGCGCACAGATACGCAGTATTTT
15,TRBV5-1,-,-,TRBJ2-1,CASSQGPNGFNEQFF,TGCGCCAGCAGCCAGGGACCTAACGGATTCAATGAGCAGTTCTTC
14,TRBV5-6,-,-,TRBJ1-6,CASSIFTTQGRLHF,TGTGCCAGCAGCATCTTCACGACCCAAGGACGCCTCCACTTT
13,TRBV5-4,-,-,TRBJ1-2,CASSLLGSLGYTF,TGTGCCAGCAGCCTCTTGGGGTCTCTTGGCTACACCTTC
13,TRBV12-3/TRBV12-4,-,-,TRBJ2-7,CATSAPNTGQQYF,TGTGCCACCTCGGCCCCCAACACGGGTCAGCAGTACTTC
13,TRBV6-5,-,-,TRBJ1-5,CASRVTNGQPQHF,TGTGCCAGCAGAGTCACAAACGGACAGCCCCAGCATTTT
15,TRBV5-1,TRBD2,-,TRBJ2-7,CASSPPSGDSYEQYF,TGCGCCAGCAGCCCCCCTAGCGGGGACTCGTACGAGCAGTACTTC
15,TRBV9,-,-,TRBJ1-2,CASSSPLKGGWGYTF,TGTGCCAGCAGCTCACCCCTTAAGGGGGGTTGGGGCTACACCTTC
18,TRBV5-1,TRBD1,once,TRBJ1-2,CASSYHRWGQGEEDGYTF,TGCGCCAGCAGTTACCATCGTTGGGGACAGGGGGAAGAGGATGGCTACACCTTC
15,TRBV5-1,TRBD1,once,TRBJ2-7,CASSFLQGATYEQYF,TGCGCCAGCAGTTTCCTACAGGGGGCGACCTACGAGCAGTACTTC
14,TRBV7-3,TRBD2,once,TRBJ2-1,CASSHGTSANEQFF,TGTGCCAGCAGCCACGGCACTAGCGCGAATGAGCAGTTCTTC
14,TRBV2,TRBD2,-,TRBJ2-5,CASSVAGGGETQYF,TGTGCCAGCAGCGTAGCGGGAGGGGGGGAGACCCAGTACTTC
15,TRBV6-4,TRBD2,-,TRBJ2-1,CASNGGERERDEQFF,TGTGCCAGCAATGGAGGAGAGCGGGAGCGCGATGAGCAGTTCTTC
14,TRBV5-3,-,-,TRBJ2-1,CTLTRLGPFNEQFF,TGTACTCTAACCAGATTAGGTCCCTTCAATGAGCAGTTCTTC
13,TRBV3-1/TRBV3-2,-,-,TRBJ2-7,CASSQGVRLEQYF,TGTGCCAGCAGCCAAGGGGTCCGGCTTGAGCAGTACTTC
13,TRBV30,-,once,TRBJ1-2,CAWSVVRGGGYTF,TGTGCCTGGAGTGTTGTCCGGGGGGGTGGCTACACCTTC
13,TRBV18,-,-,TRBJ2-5,CASSPSGEETQYF,TGTGCCAGCTCACCATCGGGCGAAGAGACCCAGTACTTC
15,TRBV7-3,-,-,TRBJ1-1,CASSHVGGTNTEAFF,TGTGCCAGCAGTCACGTGGGTGGTACAAACACTGAAGCTTTCTTT
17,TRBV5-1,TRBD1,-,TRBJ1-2,CASSLSGTGDAIYGYTF,TGCGCCAGCAGCTTGTCCGGGACAGGGGACGCGATTTATGGCTACACCTTC